This T cell receptor (beta chain) was documented in a study of cytomegalovirus exposure and HLA in healthy donors (dated by TCRdb to about 2017). A note on the overall study: An earlier analysis of approximately 590 of the donors reported 250 to 350 Gb of sequence data and roughly 110 million unique TCR beta sequences from about 180 million T cells. About 320 gigabases of sequencing data and approximately 93 million unique TCR sequences were included in an early release covering under 650 HLA-typed donors. The genetic ancestry cluster associated with self-reported Caucasian donors included 65% to 90% of the roughly 390 genotyped donors. The study aimed to test whether signatures of past pathogen exposure could be identified by cataloging public T cell receptors. The study profiled the T cell repertoires of hundreds of subjects by immunosequencing and related them to cytomegalovirus serostatus. Besides the first cohort of under 700 subjects, a separate validation cohort made up of 120 different subjects was used. The study combined high-throughput TCR immunosequencing, statistical association of individual TCRs with disease status, and machine learning to predict cytomegalovirus infection status. In a later analysis, previously published TCR beta repertoires from hundreds of donors were re-analyzed and high-resolution HLA genotyping was added so that TCR occurrence patterns could be studied. Rather than using new phenotypic data, the later analysis identified candidate immune exposures from TCR beta sequences and from how often those sequences occurred across donors. An earlier analysis of more than 450 of the donors used high-throughput TCR beta sequencing to judge whether each TCR beta V gene segment behaved as functional or pseudogenic. Donor age, sex, ethnicity and CMV serostatus were compiled alongside the repertoire data. In a later genetic analysis, genome-wide SNP genotypes for about 60% of the 666 donors were used, and that subset was treated as a discovery cohort. Every discovery cohort repertoire had been produced on one sequencing platform. Class I and class II HLA loci were covered by the typing at four-digit resolution. Typing coverage varied by locus: about 629-640 donors for A, B, C, DRB1 and DQB1; under 550 for DQA1; more than 600 for DPA1; around 450 for DPB1. Five DR-DQ haplotypes were treated as single units for association and clustering because of strong linkage in the cohort. On average, about 240,000 unique TCR beta nucleotide sequences were sequenced per donor among about 400 genotyped donors of the cohort, with 15% to 20% of those sequences being non-productive.

The receptor library was made with the immunoSEQ multiplex PCR assay. For the multiplex PCR, a mixture combining 60 forward primers for TCR Vbeta segments and 13 reverse primers for TCR Jbeta segments was used. A multiplex PCR assay on genomic DNA amplified the CDR3 region of rearranged TCR beta genes. On the Illumina HiSeq System, the amplified TCR beta libraries were sequenced as 87-base-pair reads. For the original study's pipeline: Across the 500 to 850 repertoires, a later analysis counted roughly 84 million unique TCR beta chains, around 11 million of which were shared by at least two donors. To remove PCR and sequencing errors, raw reads were error-corrected and collapsed into unique sequences using a nearest-neighbor algorithm that merged closely related sequences. Alignment of CDR3 sequences to IMGT reference sequences was used to assign V, D and J gene segments. Each retained sequence needed at least a six-nucleotide match to both a V gene segment and a J gene segment. Rearrangements were classified as productive when the CDR3 lacked stop codons and remained in frame with V and J, and all other rearrangements were classified as non-productive. Following IMGT convention, CDR3 was defined as the stretch from the second conserved V-encoded cysteine up to the conserved J-encoded phenylalanine. Sequences without an unambiguous match to a single V gene segment were excluded from the earlier analysis of 450 to 650 of the donors. In an earlier analysis of 587 of the donors, V segments were called functional above 56.7% productive rearrangements and were called segregating when the between-donor standard deviation exceeded 5%. To diagnose cytomegalovirus status from the catalog of TCR beta chain sequences, a statistical classification framework was built. In a later analysis, TCR nucleotide sequences were compared against IMGT/GENE-DB human TR gene sequences so that V and J genes could be assigned. Using the TCRdist pipeline, a later analysis assigned CDR3 sequences along with most-parsimonious VDJ recombination scenarios. In a later analysis, each TCR beta chain was defined by its CDR3 amino acid sequence together with its V-gene family, and reads without a unique V-gene family were excluded. A later analysis removed 600 or so highly shared, low-generation-probability nucleotide sequences to deal with suspected cross-contamination and a sequencing artifact. A later analysis calculated a clonal expansion index for each public chain from normalized within-repertoire ranks of inferred template counts. In a later analysis, generation probabilities were computed using a VDJ recombination model fitted to out-of-frame rearrangements, and the results were checked against IGoR. Hypergeometric tests were used in a later analysis to score TCR-TCR, TCR-HLA and TCR-CMV co-occurrence, with a repertoire-size bias correction applied to the TCR pairs. A later analysis estimated false discovery rates by permuting HLA or CMV assignments 20 times. In a later analysis, co-occurring TCRs were grouped with DBSCAN, and TCRdist sequence similarity was added when clustering was performed within HLA-allele-positive subsets. Co-occurrence clustering excluded repertoires with fewer than 30,000 or more than 120,000 public chains, plus five with anomalous nucleotide sharing. Here the immuneACCESS table is served through TCRdb, limited to in-frame sequences with V and J called. Missing clones are a known gap in these copies; in checked studies unresolved V genes cover under half, and the rest lacks a known reason. From that table come the V and J calls and clone size; the DNA was used to work out D and trimming. Within this sample are over 250,000 clones, with about 75% of them counted one time only. The ten largest account for about 2.2% of the sample.

From the germline V gene, CDR1 is MDHEN and CDR2 is SYDVKM. The CDR3 measures 15 amino acids from cysteine to phenylalanine. Only the CDR3 DNA stays, 45 bases, in frame from base 1. Cut back by 2 bases and 3 bases, the V and J ends lie 12 bases apart. Details on this clone: Its antigen is unknown. Base qualities are not at hand, and no much larger clone is one base apart.

In total, more than 500 healthy bone marrow donors made up the cohort. At the time of sampling, every cohort member was nominally healthy, though immune exposures that went unrecorded were likely present. The donor tested CMV seronegative and was one of the 352 seronegative cohort members. A peripheral blood sample was provided by each donor, and peripheral blood mononuclear cells were used for TCR beta sequencing. The Qiagen DNeasy Blood Extraction Kit was used to extract genomic DNA from the blood cell samples. General study outcomes and caveats: In both the original and validation cohorts, the classifier was reported to diagnose cytomegalovirus status with high specificity and sensitivity. A further reported finding was that TCR beta sequences accurately predicted the HLA-A and HLA-B alleles for most subjects in the first cohort. A later genetic analysis associated a missense DCLRE1C variant with V-gene and J-gene trimming of TCR beta chains, and an independent cohort replicated the association. Correlated functional status among segregating V segments might reflect linkage disequilibrium, but an unknown experimental factor could not be ruled out. Most TCR sequences were seen in very few donors, while some public TCRs were found in many individuals. Assigning TCR associations to individual alleles was difficult when HLA alleles, especially DR and DQ, strongly co-occurred. The 87-base-pair reads could not distinguish some IMGT-functional V segments, including TRBV6-2 and TRBV6-3, so those segments were excluded. It was suggested by the authors that the approach could potentially be generalized to other disease states and immunological phenotypes. Immune exposure information for the cohort was limited to CMV serostatus. An earlier analysis of around 540 of the donors showed that most TCR beta V segments appeared in productive rearrangements either about 90% or about 30% of the time, which broadly matched IMGT annotations. Only TCR beta chains were sequenced in this cohort, and the absence of alpha or paired-chain data limited detectable features. A later genetic analysis reported fewer N-insertions in productive TCRs among donors in an Asian-associated ancestry cluster than the approximately 670-donor mean. In a later analysis, HLA-associated TCR beta chains showed more clonal expansion and lower generation probabilities than non-associated chains that were equally common. HLA typing was unavailable for some donors at each locus, so association tests used only the typed subset. A later analysis found that TCR association rates varied across HLA loci, with DRB1 alleles showing the most associated TCRs and HLA-C alleles the fewest. The presence/absence analyses assumed that sequencing depth was roughly uniform across donors, and that assumption may not be true. A later analysis associated about 17,000 TCR beta sequences with specific HLA alleles at a false discovery rate of 0.05. A cluster of highly shared sequence variants was judged likely to represent a technical artifact of the sequencing pipeline. A few of the identified cytomegalovirus-associated TCR beta chains were confirmed in vitro to be specific for cytomegalovirus antigens. Some 16 rarely observed V segments, including chromosome 9 orphons, were excluded from the earlier analysis of just under 600 of the donors because counts were too low. The study listed approximately 160 TCR beta chains as associated with cytomegalovirus. A later analysis reported that several top co-occurrence clusters appeared linked to parvovirus B19, influenza, CMV and Epstein-Barr virus. A later analysis found that most CMV-associated TCR beta chains appeared HLA-restricted, with HLA associations seemingly driven largely by CMV exposure.

The sequence was collected from a female donor in good health and CMV-seronegative. Source material: PBMCs. The rearrangement joined TRBV28 to TRBJ2-3, with TRBD1 tentatively as D gene (5 bases match). The DNA is TGTGCCAGCAGTTTAGGGGCCTCCGGGACAGATACGCAGTATTTT. Its protein product is CASSLGASGTDTQYF. With the portions outside the CDR3 filled from the reference TRBV28 and TRBJ2-3 genes, the complete variable region becomes DVKVTQSSRYLVKRTGEKVFLECVQDMDHENMFWYRQDPGLGLRLIYFSYDVKMKEKGDIPEGYSVSREKKERFSLILESASTNQTSMYLCASSLGASGTDTQYFGPGTRLTVL.